A selection of T cell receptor beta chains follows, all from one sample in a study of shared clonotypes between healthy human individuals. Assay: immunoSEQ multiplex PCR; the TCRdb copy retains only in-frame clones and omits some. The sample lists about 1.1 million clones, 75% to 80% occurring once. Sequencing was carried out using memory CD4+ T cells from PBMCs. These receptor sequences come from a man aged 18 to 30 in good health. Some clones in this sample may be carry-over from other donors' samples. The CDR3 runs from the conserved cysteine through the conserved F or W. A D gene is named only where the DNA matches it firmly. Rows may omit the clone size; those that give it use once, few, many or a size class.

j_gene	d_gene	v_gene	abundance	CDR3aa	CDR3nt
TRBJ1-1	TRBD1	TRBV6-6	-	CASSNRGRGTEAFF	TGTGCCAGCAGTAACAGGGGGCGAGGGACTGAAGCTTTCTTT
TRBJ1-1	-	TRBV18	few	CASSLQGPNTEAFF	TGTGCCAGCTCACTTCAGGGCCCCAACACTGAAGCTTTCTTT
TRBJ2-7	-	TRBV6-5	-	CASSYSTRGISYEQYF	TGTGCCAGCAGTTACTCGACTCGAGGGATCTCCTACGAGCAGTACTTC
TRBJ2-5	-	TRBV7-2	-	CASSLRSGSQETQYF	TGTGCCAGCAGCCTACGCAGCGGGTCACAAGAGACCCAGTACTTC
TRBJ2-1	TRBD1	TRBV5-5	-	CASSRGAQGAFGYNEQFF	TGTGCCAGCAGCCGAGGAGCACAGGGGGCATTTGGGTACAATGAGCAGTTCTTC
TRBJ2-7	-	TRBV5-1	-	CASSLEASIYEQYF	TGCGCCAGCAGCTTGGAGGCTAGTATCTACGAGCAGTACTTC
TRBJ2-1	TRBD2	TRBV28	-	CASSSLAGGRNEQFF	TGTGCCAGCAGTTCCCTAGCGGGAGGGCGCAATGAGCAGTTCTTC
TRBJ2-7	-	TRBV11-1	many	CASSLTGFSYEQYF	TGTGCCAGCAGCTTAACAGGGTTTTCCTACGAGCAGTACTTC
TRBJ1-2	-	TRBV30	-	CAWSVHGYGYTF	TGTGCCTGGAGTGTACATGGTTATGGCTACACCTTC
TRBJ2-1	TRBD2	TRBV9	-	CASSSGGDLTYNEQFF	TGTGCCAGCAGCTCGGGAGGGGACTTAACCTACAATGAGCAGTTCTTC
TRBJ2-1	-	TRBV5-1	-	CASSLWSAASNEQFF	TGCGCCAGCAGCTTGTGGTCGGCAGCCTCGAATGAGCAGTTCTTC
TRBJ2-6	-	TRBV6-5	-	CASSSRKAGANVLTF	TGTGCCAGCAGTTCGAGGAAGGCTGGGGCCAACGTCCTGACTTTC
TRBJ1-1	TRBD1	TRBV5-1	-	CASSLEGGRGTEAFF	TGCGCCAGCAGCTTGGAAGGGGGCAGGGGCACTGAAGCTTTCTTT
TRBJ2-5	-	TRBV7-9	-	CASSPMTVQYF	TGTGCCAGCAGCCCGATGACGGTTCAGTACTTC
TRBJ2-3	-	TRBV4-3	-	CASSQGVRRAGGDTQYF	TGCGCCAGCAGCCAAGGGGTCCGGAGGGCCGGGGGAGATACGCAGTATTTT
TRBJ2-7	TRBD2	TRBV9	-	CASSEGSGSHEQYF	TGTGCCAGCAGCGAGGGTAGCGGGAGCCACGAGCAGTACTTC
TRBJ2-1	-	TRBV6-5	-	CATKVDSYNEQFF	TGTGCCACCAAGGTGGATTCCTACAATGAGCAGTTCTTC
TRBJ2-2	TRBD1	TRBV7-9	-	CASSLGWTGGAGELFF	TGTGCCAGCAGCTTAGGGTGGACAGGGGGCGCCGGGGAGCTGTTTTTT
TRBJ1-4	TRBD1	TRBV5-1	few	CASSDPGQGEEKLFF	TGCGCCAGCAGCGATCCGGGACAGGGAGAGGAAAAACTGTTTTTT
TRBJ2-2	-	TRBV7-9	few	CAEGRQGNTGELFF	TGTGCCGAAGGCCGGCAGGGGAACACCGGGGAGCTGTTTTTT
TRBJ2-3	-	TRBV20-1	-	CSASPTDTQYF	TGCAGTGCTAGTCCGACAGATACGCAGTATTTT
TRBJ2-4	TRBD2	TRBV6-5	few	CASSSSGPRGIQYF	TGTGCCAGCAGTTCTAGCGGACCTAGGGGCATTCAGTACTTC
TRBJ1-5	TRBD1	TRBV6-6	-	CASSRRGQGRRQPQHF	TGTGCCAGCAGTCGCCGGGGACAGGGACGTCGCCAGCCCCAGCATTTT
TRBJ2-1	TRBD1	TRBV6-5	-	CASSSPRGLTYNEQFF	TGTGCCAGCAGTTCCCCCAGGGGGTTGACCTACAATGAGCAGTTCTTC
TRBJ2-3	-	TRBV7-9	-	CASSDISTDTQYF	TGTGCCAGCAGCGATATTAGCACAGATACGCAGTATTTT
TRBJ1-1	-	TRBV4-3	-	CASSLSWGTEAFF	TGCGCCAGCAGCCTCTCTTGGGGCACTGAAGCTTTCTTT
TRBJ2-6	TRBD2	TRBV13	few	CASSPQSYQGSGRLPTTGANVLTF	TGTGCCAGCAGCCCCCAGTCATATCAGGGTAGCGGGAGACTACCGACGACTGGGGCCAACGTCCTGACTTTC
TRBJ1-2	TRBD1	TRBV2	-	CASSPTASGGGVLRRGYTF	TGTGCCAGCAGTCCAACGGCATCAGGGGGCGGGGTGTTGCGTCGTGGCTACACCTTC
TRBJ2-1	TRBD2	TRBV15	-	CATSRAPGLAAYNEQFF	TGTGCCACCAGCAGAGCACCGGGACTAGCGGCATACAATGAGCAGTTCTTC
TRBJ2-2	-	TRBV28	many	CASSFYRVTGELFF	TGTGCCAGCAGTTTCTACAGGGTCACCGGGGAGCTGTTTTTT
TRBJ1-1	-	TRBV28	many	CASGFPEVMNTEAFF	TGTGCCAGCGGTTTCCCCGAAGTAATGAACACTGAAGCTTTCTTT
TRBJ2-1	-	TRBV27	-	CASMGVASYNEQFF	TGTGCCAGCATGGGAGTTGCCTCCTACAATGAGCAGTTCTTC
TRBJ2-2	TRBD1	TRBV4-1	-	CASSPGQGSVGELFF	TGCGCCAGCAGCCCAGGACAGGGATCAGTCGGGGAGCTGTTTTTT
TRBJ2-6	-	TRBV5-1	many	CASSLQAGANVLTF	TGCGCCAGCAGCTTGCAGGCTGGGGCCAACGTCCTGACTTTC
TRBJ2-7	-	TRBV10-3	-	CAISPTGTHNYEQYF	TGTGCCATCAGTCCCACCGGGACACACAACTACGAGCAGTACTTC
TRBJ1-2	TRBD1	TRBV28	-	CASSIPGQGEDYGYTF	TGTGCCAGCAGCATACCGGGACAGGGGGAAGACTATGGCTACACCTTC
TRBJ2-3	TRBD1	TRBV5-6	once	CASSFSGGKTDTQYF	TGTGCCAGCAGCTTTTCAGGGGGCAAGACAGATACGCAGTATTTT
TRBJ1-2	-	TRBV2	-	CASVREGGYGYTF	TGTGCCAGCGTACGGGAAGGGGGATATGGCTACACCTTC
TRBJ2-1	TRBD2	TRBV4-1	-	CASSQDTTSGKPNEQFF	TGCGCCAGCAGCCAGGATACGACTAGCGGGAAACCCAATGAGCAGTTCTTC
TRBJ2-1	TRBD2	TRBV7-3	once	CASSLMTSRHEQFF	TGTGCCAGCAGCCTAATGACTAGCCGGCATGAGCAGTTCTTC
TRBJ2-3	-	TRBV6-6	-	CASTLVDTQYF	TGTGCCAGCACCCTCGTCGATACGCAGTATTTT
TRBJ2-7	TRBD2	TRBV9	-	CASSVALGGSYEQYF	TGTGCCAGCAGCGTAGCTTTGGGCGGGAGCTACGAGCAGTACTTC
TRBJ2-3	-	TRBV28	few	CASRQTGRAADTQYF	TGTGCCAGCAGACAGACAGGGAGGGCGGCAGATACGCAGTATTTT
TRBJ2-3	-	TRBV30	-	CAWSVGIPADTQYF	TGTGCCTGGAGTGTAGGTATCCCGGCCGATACGCAGTATTTT
TRBJ1-2	-	TRBV6-1	-	CASSALGGVAGYTF	TGTGCCAGCAGTGCCCTGGGGGGGGTGGCTGGCTACACCTTC
TRBJ1-4	-	TRBV11-2	-	CASSQGRGKLFF	TGTGCCAGCAGCCAGGGCAGAGGAAAACTGTTTTTT
TRBJ1-2	-	TRBV28	-	CASSFRVNYGYTF	TGTGCCAGCAGTTTCAGGGTTAACTATGGCTACACCTTC